This passage covers 24 T cell receptor beta chains from one sample sequenced in a study of T cell responses to AZD1222 COVID-19 vaccine (dated by TCRdb to about 2021). The time point label on this specimen signifies: baseline before first vaccination. Library construction relied on the immunoSEQ multiplex PCR assay. TCRdb provides this immuneACCESS table in a form limited to in-frame rearrangements. Some clones are lacking; in checked studies, under half of them reflect an unresolved V gene, and why the rest are absent is not known. Here the sample has tens of thousands of clones; 76% occur a single time. Roughly 13% of the sample is in the top ten clones. Specimen: peripheral blood, collected on day 0 of AZD1222 vaccination. The receptors originated from an adult in good health.

This clone ranks as medium-sized (0.01 to 0.1%). V usage is TRBV5-4 and J usage is TRBJ2-1; the D gene is possibly TRBD2 (6 bases). V was trimmed by 2 bases and J by 1 base, leaving 7 bases between them. In germline, CDR1 is SGHNT, CDR2 YYREEE (reference sequence). This CDR3 has 14 amino acids. The CDR3 DNA reads TGTGCCAGCAGCTTACGGGGGTCCTACAATGAGCAGTTCTTC. It translates to CASSLRGSYNEQFF.

The chain links TRBV29-1 to TRBJ2-7; 7 positions agree with TRBD1. This CDR3 contains 11 residues. CDR1 SQVTM and CDR2 ANQGSEA come from the germline V gene. The V gene end was trimmed by 8 bases and the J gene end by 3 bases; junction bases not matched to a gene: 4. The CDR3: CSTGTVYEQYF. As DNA, the CDR3 is TGCAGCACCGGGACAGTCTACGAGCAGTACTTC.

This clone was counted only a few times. DNA of the CDR3: TGTGCCAGCACCCCTTTGGGGGGCGAAGTTGAAGCTTTCTTT. The encoded protein is CASTPLGGEVEAFF. The chain couples TRBV3-1 (or the pseudogene TRBV3-2) to TRBJ1-1; possible D gene TRBD1, 6 bases. The V end was cut by 7 bases, the J end by 7 bases, with 19 bases between. Germline V gives CDR1 LGHDT, CDR2 YNNKEL (reference sequence). This CDR3 comprises 14 residues.

V usage is TRBV6-6 and J usage is TRBJ1-2; TRBD1 agrees at 7 bases. CDR1 is MNHNY, CDR2 SVGAGI, per germline (reference sequence). The CDR3 is 15 residues long. J lost 0 bases, V lost 6 bases, and 7 bases had no gene match. Here the CDR3 DNA reads TGTGCCAGCAGCCAGGGGGGGGCGGCTAACTATGGCTACACCTTC. Translation gives CASSQGGAANYGYTF.

The chain joins TRBV4-3 to TRBJ2-7, with unresolved D. The V and J ends lost 0 bases and 3 bases respectively, with 9 bases between them. Germline-derived CDR1 and CDR2 are LGHNA and YSLEER. This CDR3 contains 14 residues. CDR3 sequence: CASSQDITIYEQYF. The CDR3 nucleotides are TGCGCCAGCAGCCAAGACATCACCATCTACGAGCAGTACTTC.

This chain uses TRBV7-8 with TRBJ1-1, with 9 bases fitting TRBD1. V trimming: 5 bases; J trimming: 3 bases; junction bases outside the gene matches: 7. The CDR3 runs to 15 residues. Germline V gene data show CDR1 as SGHVS and CDR2 as FQNEAQ. CDR3 nucleotides: TGTGCCAGCAGCGTACCGGGACAGGGAGACACTGAAGCTTTCTTT. Translating it yields CASSVPGQGDTEAFF.

This clone has a handful of counts. The V gene is TRBV7-8, the J gene TRBJ1-5; D gene unclear. Germline V CDR1 and CDR2: SGHVS, FQNEAQ. The V end lost 0 bases, the J end lost 5 bases, and 11 bases lay between the germline ends. The CDR3 is 15 amino acids. The CDR3 loop is CASSLALGVDQPQHF. The CDR3, as DNA: TGTGCCAGCAGCTTAGCGTTGGGAGTAGATCAGCCCCAGCATTTT.

The V call is TRBV4-3, the J call TRBJ2-5; 9 positions match TRBD2. This CDR3 has 15 residues. Trimming cost V 4 bases and J 4 bases; bases outside gene matches: 7. The V gene's germline CDR1 is LGHNA and CDR2 YSLEER. CDR3 sequence: CASSPATSGGETQYF. Here the CDR3 DNA reads TGCGCCAGCAGCCCCGCGACTAGCGGTGGAGAGACCCAGTACTTC.

This rearrangement joins TRBV19 to TRBJ2-1; TRBD2 agrees at 11 bases. Germline CDR1 is LNHDA and CDR2 is SQIVND (reference sequence). This CDR3 is built from 18 residues. J was trimmed by 2 bases and V by 5 bases; bases with no gene match: 11. CDR3 loop: CASSSLAGGYNAYNEQFF. CDR3 DNA: TGTGCCAGTAGTTCCCTAGCGGGGGGATACAACGCCTACAATGAGCAGTTCTTC.

The chain employs TRBV29-1 and TRBJ2-5, with D possibly being TRBD2 (6 bases). CDR1 is SQVTM and CDR2 is ANQGSEA in the germline V gene. This CDR3 comprises 12 residues. Trimming took 3 bases from V and 9 from J, leaving 14 bases between them. The CDR3 DNA is TGCAGCGTTGAGGTGATTGGGGAGGCCCAGTACTTC. Protein sequence: CSVEVIGEAQYF.

This chain joins TRBV7-3 and TRBJ2-3, with 15 bases lining up with TRBD2. CDR1 and CDR2 (germline): SGHTA, FQGTGA. This CDR3 region has 16 residues. V gave up 5 bases and J gave up 4 bases; unmatched junction bases: 4. The CDR3, as DNA: TGTGCCAGCAGCCCCGGACTAGCGGGGGGGGCAGATACGCAGTATTTT. Translation: CASSPGLAGGADTQYF.

The chain combines TRBV5-5 with TRBJ1-2; a possible D gene is TRBD1 (6 bases). CDR1 SGHKS and CDR2 YYEKEE come from the germline V gene (reference sequence). Between the trimmed V and J ends, which lost 0 bases and 6 bases, there was a span of 15 bases. The CDR3 loop spans 15 amino acids. In nucleotides, the CDR3 is TGTGCCAGCAGCTTGGCCGGACAGCAAGACGATGGCTACACCTTC. Translated: CASSLAGQQDDGYTF.

This chain uses TRBV7-2 with TRBJ2-2; perhaps TRBD2 as D (6 bases). Trimming shortened V by 5 bases and J by 1 base, and 11 bases separated the two germline ends. The CDR3 covers 15 residues. Germline CDR1 SGHTA, CDR2 FQGNSA. CDR3 nucleotides: TGTGCCAGCAGCCGTACTAGCCTGAACACCGGGGAGCTGTTTTTT. Translation: CASSRTSLNTGELFF. Using reference TRBV7-2 and TRBJ2-2 for the parts outside the CDR3, the full variable domain is GAGVSQSPSNKVTEKGKDVELRCDPISGHTALYWYRQSLGQGLEFLIYFQGNSAPDKSGLPSDRFSAERTGGSVSTLTIQRTQQEDSAVYLCASSRTSLNTGELFFGEGSRLTVL.

This clone was detected only a few times. The rearrangement joins TRBV28 to TRBJ1-2; D perhaps matches TRBD1 (5 bases). Between the trimmed V and J ends, which lost 2 bases and 2 bases, there was a span of 9 bases. Germline loops: CDR1 MDHEN, CDR2 SYDVKM. The CDR3 extends over 14 amino acids. CDR3 nucleotide sequence: TGTGCCAGCAGTTTAGCCGGGGACAACTATGGCTACACCTTC. This sequence encodes CASSLAGDNYGYTF.

The V call is TRBV15, the J call TRBJ1-2; no reliable D call. Germline V gene data show CDR1 as LNHNV and CDR2 as YYDKDF (reference sequence). The ends were cut back, 0 bases at V and 4 bases at J, with 12 bases in the middle. This CDR3 has 15 residues. This CDR3 reads CATSRDWTGPYGYTF. CDR3 DNA sequence: TGTGCCACCAGCAGAGACTGGACCGGTCCCTATGGCTACACCTTC.

V usage is TRBV5-1 and J usage is TRBJ1-1; TRBD1 is a possible D gene (5 bases). The CDR3 runs 14 residues. Trimming removed 4 bases at V and 0 bases at J, with 10 bases between. Per the germline V gene, CDR1 is SGHRS and CDR2 is YFSETQ. CDR3 sequence: CASSAGPVNTEAFF. The CDR3 DNA reads TGCGCCAGCAGCGCGGGACCGGTGAACACTGAAGCTTTCTTT.

V gene TRBV10-1 combines with J gene TRBJ1-1; D may be TRBD1 (5 bases). The CDR3 has 13 residues. Trimming stripped 2 bases from V and 3 bases from J, with 7 bases between. The germline V gene encodes CDR1 WNHNN and CDR2 SYGVQD (reference sequence). The CDR3 bases are TGCGCCAGCAGTGAGGGGGGGTACACTGAAGCTTTCTTT. Its protein is CASSEGGYTEAFF.

The rearrangement links TRBV30 to TRBJ2-1; the D gene is possibly TRBD1 (5 bases). This CDR3 has 13 residues. The germline CDR1 and CDR2 sequences are GTSNPN and SVGIG (reference sequence). Trimming left V 3 bases short and J 4 bases short, with 10 bases between. In nucleotides, the CDR3 is TGTGCCTGGAGGAATCAGGGTTACAATGAGCAGTTCTTC. Its protein product is CAWRNQGYNEQFF.

The gene calls are TRBV7-9 and TRBJ2-7; 7 bases agree with TRBD2. The germline CDR1 and CDR2 sequences are SEHNR and FQNEAQ (reference sequence). This CDR3 contains 15 residues. The J segment lost 2 bases and the V segment lost 5 bases, leaving 9 bases of the junction unmatched. The CDR3 DNA sequence: TGTGCCAGCAGCACTGAGTGGGGAGGGACCTACGAGCAGTACTTC. This sequence encodes CASSTEWGGTYEQYF.

V usage is TRBV5-6 and J usage is TRBJ2-2; D is unresolved. This CDR3 has 16 residues. Germline CDR1 SGHDT, CDR2 YYEEEE. The V end lost 0 bases, the J end lost 4 bases, and 13 bases lay between the germline ends. CDR3 in DNA: TGTGCCAGCAGCTTGGCCTGGGCGTTGGGCACCGGGGAGCTGTTTTTT. Translating it yields CASSLAWALGTGELFF.

This clone was picked up a small number of times. The chain uses TRBV7-3 and TRBJ1-1; possible D gene TRBD1, 6 bases. This CDR3 comprises 13 residues. Germline loops: CDR1 SGHTA, CDR2 FQGTGA. Trimming cost V 5 bases and J 1 base, with 8 bases left between them. The CDR3 DNA reads TGTGCCAGCAGCACACAGGGGAACACTGAAGCTTTCTTT. Amino acid sequence: CASSTQGNTEAFF.

This rearrangement joins TRBV6-5 to TRBJ2-7; no clear D gene. The CDR3 has 14 amino acids. V dropped 0 bases and J dropped 0 bases, with 6 bases sitting between them. The V gene's germline CDR1 is MNHEY and CDR2 SVGAGI. CDR3 residues: CASSYSKHSYEQYF. As DNA, the CDR3 is TGTGCCAGCAGTTACTCGAAACACTCCTACGAGCAGTACTTC.

The V and J genes are TRBV6-5 and TRBJ2-7; the D call may be TRBD1 or TRBD2 (5 bases each). In germline, CDR1 is MNHEY, CDR2 SVGAGI. V was shortened by 11 bases and J by 7 bases, with 18 bases between the two germline ends. The CDR3 has 12 amino acids. The chain's CDR3 is CARGVSPGEQYF. The DNA for the CDR3 is TGTGCCCGAGGGGTCAGTCCCGGGGAGCAGTACTTC.

V gene TRBV4-3 combines with J gene TRBJ2-3; D is undetermined. Per germline, CDR1 LGHNA and CDR2 YSLEER. V lost 6 bases and J lost 0, with 10 bases in between. CDR3 length: 14 amino acids. CDR3 coding DNA: TGCGCCAGCAGTACGGGCTCGAGCACAGATACGCAGTATTTT. Protein: CASSTGSSTDTQYF.